Below are 21 T cell receptor beta chains sequenced from a single sample in a study of blood T cell repertoires in COVID-19. Only in-frame clones appear in the TCRdb table, and some are missing; sequencing was by immunoSEQ multiplex PCR. The data contain 140,000 to 150,000 clones, roughly 82% of them seen just once; the ten biggest clones take up roughly 15%. The sequenced sample consisted of peripheral blood. Every receptor here comes from a human donor with acute or convalescent COVID-19. The donor label of this sample is uncertain.

As for this clone: One end of the junction varies from germline; a read error may be responsible. This chain connects TRBV4-2 to TRBJ1-2; possible D gene TRBD1, 6 bases. This CDR3 region has 15 residues. Per germline, CDR1 LGHNA and CDR2 YNFKEQ. The CDR3 sequence is CASSQGNTGPESLRF. The CDR3 coding sequence is TGTGCCAGCAGCCAAGGCAATACAGGGCCTGAAAGTTTAAGGTTC.

The V gene is TRBV4-2, the J gene TRBJ2-4, with TRBD2 as a possible D gene (5 bases). The germline gives CDR1 LGHNA, CDR2 YNFKEQ. V was clipped by 3 bases and J by 2 bases, with 11 bases between them. CDR3 size: 15 residues. The CDR3 bases are TGTGCCAGCAGCCAGGCTTCGGGGTCCAAAAACATTCAGTACTTC. Amino acid sequence: CASSQASGSKNIQYF.

The rearrangement joins TRBV4-1 to TRBJ2-7; 10 bases agree with TRBD1. Germline loops: CDR1 MGHRA, CDR2 YSYEKL. V shed 1 base, J shed 1 base, and the junction held 1 base outside the gene matches. CDR3 length: 15 amino acids. The CDR3 nucleotides read TGCGCCAGCAGCCAAGGGACAGGGGGGTCCTACGAGCAGTACTTC. Its translation: CASSQGTGGSYEQYF.

This sequence joins TRBV4-2 and TRBJ2-3; no definite D call. Trimming pared 1 base from V and 1 base from J, leaving 6 bases between. Germline CDR1 reads LGHNA; CDR2 reads YNFKEQ. This CDR3 has 14 residues. The CDR3 coding sequence is TGTGCCAGCAGCCAAGCCGCGGGCACAGATACGCAGTATTTT. It is translated as CASSQAAGTDTQYF.

The gene calls are TRBV19 and TRBJ2-2; D might be TRBD1 (6 bases). The CDR3 consists of 22 residues. V lost 2 bases and J lost 5, with 33 bases in between. Germline V gene sequence: CDR1 LNHDA, CDR2 SQIVND (reference sequence). This CDR3 reads CASSIPPRGEALSSWGTGELFF. The CDR3 nucleotides read TGTGCCAGTAGTATACCGCCCAGGGGCGAGGCTCTTTCTAGTTGGGGGACCGGGGAGCTGTTTTTT.

The chain employs TRBV7-9 and TRBJ1-4, with no clear D. V was cut by 3 bases and J by 4 bases, with 15 bases left in between. This CDR3 has 16 amino acids. Germline assignment: CDR1 SEHNR and CDR2 FQNEAQ (reference sequence). The CDR3 nucleotides are TGTGCCAGCAGCTTCCTGACCGGAGGAAATAATGAAAAACTGTTTTTT. It specifies CASSFLTGGNNEKLFF.

J is TRBJ2-3 and V is TRBV19; D not resolved. The V gene's germline CDR1 is LNHDA and CDR2 SQIVND (reference sequence). V shed 0 bases and J shed 4 bases, with 8 bases lying between them. This CDR3 region has 14 residues. CDR3 protein: CASSIDAMADTQYF. The CDR3 bases are TGTGCCAGTAGTATAGATGCTATGGCAGATACGCAGTATTTT.

The V and J genes are TRBV4-1 and TRBJ2-7; D not certain. Deletions cut 4 bases from V and 0 bases from J, with 10 bases between. Germline lookup yields CDR1 MGHRA and CDR2 YSYEKL. The length of the CDR3 is 14 residues. Written as DNA, the CDR3 is TGCGCCAGCAGCCCCAATGTCGGCTCCTACGAGCAGTACTTC. This encodes CASSPNVGSYEQYF.

The V and J genes are TRBV29-1 and TRBJ2-1; D ambiguous. Trimming took 3 bases from V and 9 from J, leaving 18 bases between them. The germline V gene has CDR1 SQVTM and CDR2 ANQGSEA. The CDR3 has 14 residues. The CDR3 spells CSVENPRGGIEQFF. The DNA for the CDR3 is TGCAGCGTTGAGAATCCCCGAGGCGGTATTGAGCAGTTCTTC.

The rearrangement links TRBV15 to TRBJ2-1; 7 nucleotides agree with TRBD2. V shed 1 base and J 5 bases; nucleotides not matched to a gene: 8. The germline V gene has CDR1 LNHNV and CDR2 YYDKDF (reference sequence). The length of the CDR3 is 16 residues. CDR3 DNA: TGTGCCACCAGCAGAGTTAAGGGCGCGGGGGACAATGAGCAGTTCTTC. It codes for CATSRVKGAGDNEQFF.

V and J are TRBV6-4 and TRBJ1-2; TRBD1 aligns across 9 bases. Trimming took 4 bases from V and 5 from J; bases not matched to a gene: 2. CDR3 length: 13 amino acids. Germline V lookup: CDR1 MRHNA, CDR2 SNTAGT. For the CDR3, the DNA is TGTGCCAGCAGTGGGGGACAGGGTTATGGCTACACCTTC. Translating gives CASSGGQGYGYTF.

The gene calls are TRBV6-6 and TRBJ2-3; the match to TRBD1 covers 11 bases. This CDR3 spans 15 amino acids. Germline CDR1 MNHNY, CDR2 SVGAGI (reference sequence). V shed 6 bases and J 5 bases; nucleotides not matched to a gene: 7. DNA of the CDR3: TGTGCCAGCAGAATCCGGGACAGGGGGGGAGATACGCAGTATTTT. Amino acid sequence: CASRIRDRGGDTQYF.

The rearrangement joins TRBV5-1 to TRBJ1-4; D is unresolved. CDR3 length: 13 residues. Trimming cost V 0 bases and J 8 bases, with 8 bases left between them. Looked up from germline, CDR1 is SGHRS and CDR2 is YFSETQ. CDR3 amino acids: CASSLGPGEKLFF. In DNA, the CDR3 is TGCGCCAGCAGCTTGGGCCCGGGGGAAAAACTGTTTTTT.

The chain is built from TRBV5-1 and TRBJ1-1; a possible D gene is TRBD1 (6 bases). Looked up from germline, CDR1 is SGHRS and CDR2 is YFSETQ. V shed 3 bases and J shed 6 bases, with 18 bases lying between them. There are 15 residues in the CDR3. The CDR3 sequence is CASSSLQGWGAEAFF. CDR3 nucleotide sequence: TGCGCCAGCAGCTCATTACAGGGCTGGGGCGCTGAAGCTTTCTTT.

The chain combines TRBV7-2 with TRBJ2-5; the D is unclear. With 1 base removed from V and 3 bases from J, the gap between germline ends came to 6 bases. The CDR3 runs 13 residues. Germline V gene lookup returns CDR1 SGHTA and CDR2 FQGNSA. The CDR3 nucleotides read TGTGCCAGCAGCTTAGGTCCAAAAGAGACCCAGTACTTC. Translation gives CASSLGPKETQYF.

The gene calls are TRBV19 and TRBJ1-1, with D tentatively TRBD1 (5 bases). The CDR3 spans 13 residues. CDR1 is LNHDA and CDR2 is SQIVND in the germline V gene (reference sequence). V was cut by 4 bases and J by 0 bases, with 6 bases left in between. CDR3 sequence (DNA): TGTGCCAGTAGTACACAGGTGAACACTGAAGCTTTCTTT. Translation: CASSTQVNTEAFF.

This chain connects TRBV5-1 to TRBJ2-1, with TRBD1 matching over 8 bases. With V trimmed by 3 bases and J by 0 bases, 2 bases remained unmatched. CDR3 length: 15 residues. Germline CDR1 reads SGHRS; CDR2 reads YFSETQ. Here the CDR3 DNA reads TGCGCCAGCAGCTGGACAGGGAGCTCCTACAATGAGCAGTTCTTC. This sequence encodes CASSWTGSSYNEQFF.

The chain recombines TRBV25-1 with TRBJ2-3; a weak D match, TRBD2 (6 bases). Deletions cut 4 bases from V and 6 bases from J, with 20 bases between. Germline V gives CDR1 MGHDK, CDR2 SYGVNS. The CDR3 runs to 16 residues. The CDR3 DNA sequence: TGTGCCAGCAGTGTAGGTCCTGGGGGGAAAGTGGATACGCAGTATTTT. Amino acids: CASSVGPGGKVDTQYF.

This CDR3 is CASRADGRGKAFF. CDR3 bases: TGTGCCAGCCGTGCCGACGGGAGGGGAAAAGCTTTCTTT. This rearrangement joins TRBV2 to TRBJ1-1; TRBD1 is a possible D gene (5 bases). The CDR3 spans 13 residues. CDR1 SNHLY and CDR2 FYNNEI come from the germline V gene. Deletions cut 8 bases from V and 9 bases from J, with 19 bases between.

The rearrangement links TRBV5-1 to TRBJ1-6; TRBD1 aligns across 7 bases. Germline CDR1 reads SGHRS; CDR2 reads YFSETQ. Losses at the gene ends were 4 bases for V and 2 bases for J; bases not matched to a gene: 9. The length of the CDR3 is 17 residues. The CDR3 region is CASSPDRSSTYNSPLHF. As DNA, the CDR3 is TGCGCCAGCAGCCCGGACAGGTCAAGTACCTATAATTCACCCCTCCACTTT.

V and J are TRBV5-1 and TRBJ1-3; 8 bases map to TRBD1. This CDR3 has 16 residues. V shed 2 bases, J shed 4 bases, and the junction held 8 bases outside the gene matches. Germline CDR1 is SGHRS and CDR2 is YFSETQ. The DNA for the CDR3 is TGCGCCAGCAGCTTAACTCGGACAGGGAACGGAAACACCATATATTTT. It yields the protein CASSLTRTGNGNTIYF.